Shown below are 3 T cell receptor beta chains from a single sample sequenced in a study of blood T cell repertoires in COVID-19. Sequenced by immunoSEQ multiplex PCR; TCRdb stores in-frame clones only, minus some. The data show tens of thousands of clones, about 91% seen once. What was sequenced was peripheral blood. These receptors were collected from a man in his sixties with acute or convalescent COVID-19.

The rearrangement links TRBV24-1 to TRBJ2-2; 7 bases are a match to TRBD2. The CDR3 extends over 15 amino acids. The germline gives CDR1 KGHDR, CDR2 SFDVKD. With V trimmed by 5 bases and J by 3 bases, 5 bases remained unmatched. CDR3 bases: TGTGCCACCAGTGTTGTGGGGGGGGACACCGGGGAGCTGTTTTTT. Protein: CATSVVGGDTGELFF.

The chain joins TRBV27 to TRBJ2-2; no definite D call. V was cut by 3 bases and J by 6 bases, with 11 bases left in between. CDR3 length equals 14 residues. The germline gives CDR1 MNHEY, CDR2 SMNVEV (reference sequence). The CDR3 bases are TGTGCCAGCAGTTTTTCCGTTCGGGCCGGGGAGCTGTTTTTT. The encoded protein is CASSFSVRAGELFF.

The chain carries TRBV19 and TRBJ1-1, with a possible D match to TRBD1 (5 bases). The germline CDR1 and CDR2 sequences are LNHDA and SQIVND (reference sequence). The CDR3 has 17 amino acids. With 7 bases removed from V and 1 base from J, the gap between germline ends came to 22 bases. The CDR3 here is CASTLLAGRGTNTEAFF. The CDR3 nucleotides read TGTGCCAGTACTTTACTGGCAGGGAGGGGAACGAACACTGAAGCTTTCTTT.